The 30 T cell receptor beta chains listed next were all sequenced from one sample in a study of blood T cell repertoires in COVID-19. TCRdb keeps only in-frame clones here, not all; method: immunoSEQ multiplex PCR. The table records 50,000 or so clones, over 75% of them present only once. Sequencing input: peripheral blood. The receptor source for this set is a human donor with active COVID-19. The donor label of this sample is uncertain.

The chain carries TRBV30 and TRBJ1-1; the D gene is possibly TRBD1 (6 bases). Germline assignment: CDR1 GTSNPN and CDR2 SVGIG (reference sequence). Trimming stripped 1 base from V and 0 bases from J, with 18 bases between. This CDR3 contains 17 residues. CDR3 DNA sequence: TGTGCCTGGAGTGCCCGGTGGGGGCCGATAATGAACACTGAAGCTTTCTTT. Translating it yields CAWSARWGPIMNTEAFF.

The CDR3 reads CAISDHRGGGNSPLHF. CDR3 sequence (DNA): TGTGCCATCAGTGACCACCGGGGAGGGGGAAACTCACCCCTCCACTTT. This sequence joins TRBV10-3 and TRBJ1-6, with D possibly TRBD1 on 6 matching bases. V lost 3 bases to trimming and J lost 10 bases, with 19 bases between them. The CDR3 runs 16 residues. Looked up from germline, CDR1 is ENHRY and CDR2 is SYGVKD.

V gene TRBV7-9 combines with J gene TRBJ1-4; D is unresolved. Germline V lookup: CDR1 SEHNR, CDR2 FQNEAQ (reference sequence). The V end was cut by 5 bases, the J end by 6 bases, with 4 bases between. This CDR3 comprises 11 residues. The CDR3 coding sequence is TGTGCCAGCAGCCCCTATGAAAAACTGTTTTTT. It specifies CASSPYEKLFF.

The DNA for the CDR3 is TGTGCCAGCAGTTTATTCAGGGGAAGGTACGAGCAGTACTTC. This encodes CASSLFRGRYEQYF. The genes are TRBV28 and TRBJ2-7; the D gene is possibly TRBD1 (6 bases). The V and J ends lost 1 base and 4 bases respectively, with 11 bases between them. Germline-derived CDR1 and CDR2 are MDHEN and SYDVKM. The CDR3 has 14 residues.

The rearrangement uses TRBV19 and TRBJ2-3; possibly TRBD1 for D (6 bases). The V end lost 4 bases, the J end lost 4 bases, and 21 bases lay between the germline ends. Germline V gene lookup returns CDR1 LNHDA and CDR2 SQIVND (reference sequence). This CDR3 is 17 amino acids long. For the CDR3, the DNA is TGTGCCAGTAGTAGGACAAATTTTGGGGGCCGGGCAGATACGCAGTATTTT. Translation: CASSRTNFGGRADTQYF.

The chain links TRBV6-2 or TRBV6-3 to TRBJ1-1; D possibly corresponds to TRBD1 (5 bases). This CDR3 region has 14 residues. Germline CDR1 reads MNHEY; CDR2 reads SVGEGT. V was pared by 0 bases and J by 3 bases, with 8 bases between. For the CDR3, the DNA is TGTGCCAGCAGTTACTCGGCCAGGGACACTGAAGCTTTCTTT. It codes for CASSYSARDTEAFF.

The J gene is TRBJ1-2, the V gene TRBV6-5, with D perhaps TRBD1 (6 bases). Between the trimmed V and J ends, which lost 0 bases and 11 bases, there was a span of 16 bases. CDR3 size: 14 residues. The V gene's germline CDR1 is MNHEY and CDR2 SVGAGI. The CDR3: CASSYSFDTGPYTF. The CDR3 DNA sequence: TGTGCCAGCAGTTACTCTTTCGATACAGGGCCTTACACCTTC.

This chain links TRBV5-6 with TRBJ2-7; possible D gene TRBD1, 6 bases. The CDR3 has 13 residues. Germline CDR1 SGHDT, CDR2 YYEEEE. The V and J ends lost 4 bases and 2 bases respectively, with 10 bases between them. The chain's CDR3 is CASSRRQAYEQYF. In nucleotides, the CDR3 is TGTGCCAGCAGCCGTCGACAGGCCTACGAGCAGTACTTC. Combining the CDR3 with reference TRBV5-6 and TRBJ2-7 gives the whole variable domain DAGVTQSPTHLIKTRGQQVTLRCSPKSGHDTVSWYQQALGQGPQFIFQYYEEEERQRGNFPDRFSGHQFPNYSSELNVNALLLGDSALYLCASSRRQAYEQYFGPGTRLTVT.

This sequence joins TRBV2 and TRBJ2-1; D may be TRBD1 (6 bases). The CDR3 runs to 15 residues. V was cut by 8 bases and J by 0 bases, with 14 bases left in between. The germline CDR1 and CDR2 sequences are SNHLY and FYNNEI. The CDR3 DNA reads TGTGCCAGCCCTGGACAGTTGAGCTCCTACAATGAGCAGTTCTTC. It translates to CASPGQLSSYNEQFF.

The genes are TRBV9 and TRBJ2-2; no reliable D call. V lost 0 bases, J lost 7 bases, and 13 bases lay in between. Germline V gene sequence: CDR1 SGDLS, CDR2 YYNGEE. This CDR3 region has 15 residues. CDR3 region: CASSVGAIRGGELFF. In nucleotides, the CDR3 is TGTGCCAGCAGCGTAGGGGCTATACGTGGCGGGGAGCTGTTTTTT.

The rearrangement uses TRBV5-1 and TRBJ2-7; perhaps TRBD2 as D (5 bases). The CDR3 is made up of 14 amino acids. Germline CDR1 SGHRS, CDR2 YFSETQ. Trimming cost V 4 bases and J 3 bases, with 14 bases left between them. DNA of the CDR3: TGCGCCAGCAGCCGGGCGGCCGGGGTCTACGAGCAGTACTTC. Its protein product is CASSRAAGVYEQYF.

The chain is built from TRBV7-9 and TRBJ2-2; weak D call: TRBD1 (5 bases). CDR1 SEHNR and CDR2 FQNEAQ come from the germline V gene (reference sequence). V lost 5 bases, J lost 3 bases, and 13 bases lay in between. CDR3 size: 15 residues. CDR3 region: CASSPPAGYTGELFF. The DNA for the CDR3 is TGTGCCAGCAGCCCCCCTGCAGGGTACACCGGGGAGCTGTTTTTT.

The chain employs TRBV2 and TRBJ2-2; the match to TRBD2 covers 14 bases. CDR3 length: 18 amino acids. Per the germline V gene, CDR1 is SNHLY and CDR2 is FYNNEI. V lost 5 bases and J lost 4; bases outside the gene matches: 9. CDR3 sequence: CASSPDGLAGGITGELFF. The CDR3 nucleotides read TGTGCCAGCAGTCCGGACGGACTAGCGGGAGGAATCACCGGGGAGCTGTTTTTT.

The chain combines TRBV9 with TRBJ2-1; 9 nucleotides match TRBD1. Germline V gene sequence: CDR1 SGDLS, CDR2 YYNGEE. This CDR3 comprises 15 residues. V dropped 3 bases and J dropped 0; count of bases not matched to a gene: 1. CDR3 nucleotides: TGTGCCAGCAGCGGACAGGGGGTCTCCTACAATGAGCAGTTCTTC. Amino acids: CASSGQGVSYNEQFF.

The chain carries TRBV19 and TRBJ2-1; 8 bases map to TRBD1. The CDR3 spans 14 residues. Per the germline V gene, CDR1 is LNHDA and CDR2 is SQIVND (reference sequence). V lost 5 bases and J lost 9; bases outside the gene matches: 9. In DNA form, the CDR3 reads TGTGCCAGTAGTCCCCAGGGGGCTTTTAGTGAGCAGTTCTTC. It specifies CASSPQGAFSEQFF.

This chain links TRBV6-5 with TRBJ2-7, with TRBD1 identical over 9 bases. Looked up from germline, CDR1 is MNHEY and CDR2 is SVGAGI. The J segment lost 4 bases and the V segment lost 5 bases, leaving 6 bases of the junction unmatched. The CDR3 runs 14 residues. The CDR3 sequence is CASSRDRVDYEQYV. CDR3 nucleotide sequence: TGTGCCAGCAGTCGGGACAGGGTAGATTACGAGCAGTACGTC.

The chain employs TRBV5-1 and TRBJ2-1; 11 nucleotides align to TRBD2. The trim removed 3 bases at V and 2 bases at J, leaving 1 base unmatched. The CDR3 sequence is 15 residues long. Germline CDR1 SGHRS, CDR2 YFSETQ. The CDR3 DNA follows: TGCGCCAGCAGCTATAGCGGGGGGGCCTACAATGAGCAGTTCTTC. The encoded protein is CASSYSGGAYNEQFF.

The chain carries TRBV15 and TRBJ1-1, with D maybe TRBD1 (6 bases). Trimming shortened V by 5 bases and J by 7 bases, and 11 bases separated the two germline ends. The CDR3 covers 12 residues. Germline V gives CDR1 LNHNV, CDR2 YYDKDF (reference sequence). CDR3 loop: CATSSLQGEAFF. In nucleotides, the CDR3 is TGTGCCACCAGCTCTTTACAGGGTGAAGCTTTCTTT.

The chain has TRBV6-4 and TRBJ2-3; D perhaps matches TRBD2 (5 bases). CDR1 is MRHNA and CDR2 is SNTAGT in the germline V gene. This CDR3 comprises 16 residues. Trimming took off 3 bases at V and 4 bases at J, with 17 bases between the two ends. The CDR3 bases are TGTGCCAGCAGTGAAGGTAGCGTGAGTGGAGCAGATACGCAGTATTTT. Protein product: CASSEGSVSGADTQYF.

This chain's CDR3 is CASSITDSGSYYEQYF. In DNA form, the CDR3 reads TGTGCCAGTAGTATAACCGATAGCGGGTCTTACTACGAGCAGTACTTC. The J gene is TRBJ2-7, the V gene TRBV19, with 7 nucleotides matching TRBD2. This CDR3 region has 16 residues. Germline loops: CDR1 LNHDA, CDR2 SQIVND (reference sequence). Trimming at V came to 2 bases and at J to 3 bases, leaving 10 bases not matched to a gene.

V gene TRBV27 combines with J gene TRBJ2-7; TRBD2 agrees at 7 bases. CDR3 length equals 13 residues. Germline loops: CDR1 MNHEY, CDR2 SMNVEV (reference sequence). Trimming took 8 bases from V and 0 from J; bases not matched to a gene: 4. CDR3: CASSGGDSYEQYF. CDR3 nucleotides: TGTGCCAGCTCTGGGGGGGACTCCTACGAGCAGTACTTC.

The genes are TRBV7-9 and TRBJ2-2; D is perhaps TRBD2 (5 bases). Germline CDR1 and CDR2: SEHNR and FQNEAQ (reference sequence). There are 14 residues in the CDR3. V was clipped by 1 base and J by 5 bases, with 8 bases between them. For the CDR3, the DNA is TGTGCCAGCAGCTTAGGGTGGAGGACCGGGGAGCTGTTTTTT. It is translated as CASSLGWRTGELFF.

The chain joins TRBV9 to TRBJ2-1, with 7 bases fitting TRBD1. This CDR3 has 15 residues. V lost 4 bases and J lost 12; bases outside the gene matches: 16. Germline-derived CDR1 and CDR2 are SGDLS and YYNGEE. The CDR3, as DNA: TGTGCCAGCAGCCAAACGACAGGGTTCGGATCCGTGCAGTTCTTC. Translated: CASSQTTGFGSVQFF.

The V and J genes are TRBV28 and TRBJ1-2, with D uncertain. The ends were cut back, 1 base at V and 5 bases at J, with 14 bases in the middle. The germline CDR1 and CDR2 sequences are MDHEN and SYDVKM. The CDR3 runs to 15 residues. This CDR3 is CASSLSLGLAYGYTF. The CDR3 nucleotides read TGTGCCAGCAGTTTATCCCTCGGACTAGCTTATGGCTACACCTTC.

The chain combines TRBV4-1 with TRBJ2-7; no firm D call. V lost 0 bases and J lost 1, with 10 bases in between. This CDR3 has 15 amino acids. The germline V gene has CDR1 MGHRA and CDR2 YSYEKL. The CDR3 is CASSQEWRPSYEQYF. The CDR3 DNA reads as TGCGCCAGCAGCCAAGAATGGAGACCATCCTACGAGCAGTACTTC.

The CDR3 here is CASSWTGSSYEQYF. For the CDR3, the DNA is TGCGCCAGCAGCTGGACAGGAAGCTCCTACGAGCAGTACTTC. The rearrangement joins TRBV5-1 to TRBJ2-7, with 7 nucleotides matching TRBD1. Germline CDR1 reads SGHRS; CDR2 reads YFSETQ. CDR3 size: 14 residues. The V and J ends lost 3 bases and 0 bases, in that order; junction bases with no gene match: 3.

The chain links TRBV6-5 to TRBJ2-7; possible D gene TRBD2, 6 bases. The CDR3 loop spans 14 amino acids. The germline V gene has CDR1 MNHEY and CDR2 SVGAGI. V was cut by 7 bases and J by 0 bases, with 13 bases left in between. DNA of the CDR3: TGTGCCAGCAATAGGGACTGGGACTCCTACGAGCAGTACTTC. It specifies CASNRDWDSYEQYF.

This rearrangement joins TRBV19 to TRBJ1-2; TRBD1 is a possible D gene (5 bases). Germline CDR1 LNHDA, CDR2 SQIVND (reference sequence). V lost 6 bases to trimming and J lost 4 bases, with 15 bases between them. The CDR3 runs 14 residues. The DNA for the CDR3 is TGTGCCAGTAGGGAGCAAGACAGAGTCTATGGCTACACCTTC. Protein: CASREQDRVYGYTF.

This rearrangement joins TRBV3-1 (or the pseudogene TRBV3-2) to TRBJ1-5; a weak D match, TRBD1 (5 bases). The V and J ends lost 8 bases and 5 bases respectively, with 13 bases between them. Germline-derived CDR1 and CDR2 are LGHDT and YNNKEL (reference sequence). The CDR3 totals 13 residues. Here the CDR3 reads CASARERDQPQHF. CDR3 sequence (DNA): TGTGCCAGCGCCAGGGAACGGGATCAGCCCCAGCATTTT.

The CDR3: CASSQDGTSGRTTYF. CDR3 bases: TGTGCCAGCAGCCAAGACGGGACTAGCGGGAGAACAACTTACTTC. The chain joins TRBV3-1 (or the pseudogene TRBV3-2) to TRBJ2-7, with 14 bases matching TRBD2. The CDR3 is 15 amino acids. The V and J ends lost 0 bases and 13 bases, in that order; junction bases with no gene match: 8. Germline V CDR1 and CDR2: LGHDT, YNNKEL (reference sequence).